A single sample is the source of the 14 T cell receptor beta chains below, sequenced in a study of graft-versus-host responses after intestinal transplantation. The antigens these receptors bind are not known. Clones were sequenced by immunoSEQ multiplex PCR, and TCRdb holds only the in-frame ones, with some missing. The sample lists roughly 73,000 clones; around 87% were seen once. Here the sequenced sample was unstimulated CD8+ T cells sorted from spleen or lymph node cells, taken before transplant. Every receptor here comes from a human donor who was the organ donor for an intestinal transplant.

CDR3 bases: TGTGCCAGTGGGACGGACAGTTTGTACGAGCAGTACTTC. Residues: CASGTDSLYEQYF. The rearrangement links TRBV6-1 to TRBJ2-7, with D tentatively TRBD1 (6 bases). V dropped 9 bases and J dropped 4 bases, with 16 bases sitting between them. Germline V lookup: CDR1 MNHNS, CDR2 SASEGT. This CDR3 has 13 amino acids.

This chain connects TRBV10-3 to TRBJ1-2; unclear D gene. Germline-derived CDR1 and CDR2 are ENHRY and SYGVKD. Trimming took 4 bases from V and 0 from J, leaving 9 bases between them. There are 14 residues in the CDR3. The CDR3, as DNA: TGTGCCATCAGTGTTTTTAAAGCTAACTATGGCTACACCTTC. Protein: CAISVFKANYGYTF.

This clone was observed a handful of times. The gene calls are TRBV13 and TRBJ2-2, with 10 bases lining up with TRBD1. CDR3 length: 15 residues. CDR1 and CDR2 from the germline V gene are PRHDT and FYEKMQ (reference sequence). The junction had 7 bases not matched to a gene; V was cut back by 5 bases and J by 7 bases. CDR3 sequence (DNA): TGTGCCAGCAGCAAGGGACAGGGGTATATCGGGGAGCTGTTTTTT. As protein: CASSKGQGYIGELFF.

This clone was recorded only once. CDR3 in DNA: TGTGCCAGCAGCCTTTGGCAGAGAGCTAACTATGGCTACACCTTC. Its translation: CASSLWQRANYGYTF. The chain combines TRBV9 with TRBJ1-2; no definite D call. The CDR3 loop spans 15 amino acids. Germline-derived CDR1 and CDR2 are SGDLS and YYNGEE. V dropped 4 bases and J dropped 0 bases, with 13 bases sitting between them.

V is TRBV4-2 and J is TRBJ1-5; no definite D call. The V end lost 0 bases, the J end lost 4 bases, and 16 bases lay between the germline ends. Germline V gives CDR1 LGHNA, CDR2 YNFKEQ. The CDR3 has 17 residues. The chain's CDR3 is CASSQDPGNIGNQPQHF. CDR3 nucleotide sequence: TGTGCCAGCAGCCAAGACCCGGGAAATATCGGGAATCAGCCCCAGCATTTT.

The V call is TRBV6-1, the J call TRBJ1-5; no firm D call. Germline V gene sequence: CDR1 MNHNS, CDR2 SASEGT. V lost 9 bases and J 0 bases, leaving 12 bases between the germline ends. The CDR3 contains 14 residues. As DNA, the CDR3 is TGTGCCAGTTGTGGAGCTTATAGCAATCAGCCCCAGCATTTT. It is translated as CASCGAYSNQPQHF.

V and J are TRBV7-9 and TRBJ2-5, with 11 bases lining up with TRBD2. CDR3 length: 18 amino acids. V was pared by 2 bases and J by 1 base, with 9 bases of the junction left unmatched. Germline CDR1 reads SEHNR; CDR2 reads FQNEAQ (reference sequence). CDR3 loop: CASSLWPSGGITQETQYF. The CDR3 coding sequence is TGTGCCAGCAGCTTATGGCCTAGCGGGGGGATAACCCAAGAGACCCAGTACTTC.

The chain combines TRBV9 with TRBJ2-2, with D hard to call. The CDR3 has 16 residues. Looked up from germline, CDR1 is SGDLS and CDR2 is YYNGEE. The ends were cut back, 7 bases at V and 4 bases at J, with 20 bases in the middle. CDR3 protein: CASSEAADQLTGELFF. DNA for the CDR3: TGTGCCAGCTCCGAGGCGGCGGATCAACTCACCGGGGAGCTGTTTTTT.

This clone was seen only once. V is TRBV19 and J is TRBJ1-1; the D is unclear. This CDR3 is built from 15 residues. CDR1 and CDR2 from the germline V gene are LNHDA and SQIVND (reference sequence). Trimming took 5 bases from V and 4 from J, leaving 17 bases between them. The CDR3 sequence: CASSPPRLGSTEAFF. The CDR3 coding sequence is TGTGCCAGTAGTCCGCCGCGATTGGGGAGCACTGAAGCTTTCTTT.

The V and J genes are TRBV21-1 and TRBJ1-2; the D call in the table, TRBD1, was not verified against the DNA. TRBV21-1 corresponds to a pseudogene. The CDR3 spans 15 residues. The CDR3 loop is CASSKTGEGDYGYTF. The CDR3 DNA reads TGTGCCAGCAGCAAAACAGGGGAAGGGGACTATGGCTACACCTTC.

The chain links TRBV7-2 to TRBJ2-2, with 10 bases fitting TRBD2. V shed 4 bases, J shed 6 bases, and the junction held 8 bases outside the gene matches. Looked up from germline, CDR1 is SGHTA and CDR2 is FQGNSA. This CDR3 spans 16 amino acids. The CDR3 is CASSSLAGARAGELFF. Here the CDR3 DNA reads TGTGCCAGCAGCTCCCTAGCGGGGGCCCGCGCCGGGGAGCTGTTTTTT.

The gene calls are TRBV4-1 and TRBJ1-5, with 8 bases lining up with TRBD1. CDR3 length equals 19 residues. V trimming: 0 bases; J trimming: 5 bases; junction bases outside the gene matches: 15. The germline V gene encodes CDR1 MGHRA and CDR2 YSYEKL. CDR3 DNA: TGCGCCAGCAGCCAAGATGGCCCCGGGACAGGTTCCTATTATCAGCCCCAGCATTTT. This encodes CASSQDGPGTGSYYQPQHF.

This rearrangement joins TRBV2 to TRBJ1-3; no clear D gene. Deletions cut 2 bases from V and 4 bases from J, with 6 bases between. Germline V gene lookup returns CDR1 SNHLY and CDR2 FYNNEI. CDR3 length equals 13 residues. As DNA, the CDR3 is TGTGCCAGCAGTGAACCCCCGGGAAACACCATATATTTT. This translates into CASSEPPGNTIYF.

This chain joins TRBV7-9 and TRBJ2-5; TRBD2 is a possible D gene (5 bases). This CDR3 has 13 residues. V lost 5 bases and J 5 bases, leaving 12 bases between the germline ends. Germline assignment: CDR1 SEHNR and CDR2 FQNEAQ (reference sequence). Here the CDR3 reads CASSDGLDETQYF. The CDR3 bases are TGTGCCAGCAGCGACGGACTGGACGAGACCCAGTACTTC.